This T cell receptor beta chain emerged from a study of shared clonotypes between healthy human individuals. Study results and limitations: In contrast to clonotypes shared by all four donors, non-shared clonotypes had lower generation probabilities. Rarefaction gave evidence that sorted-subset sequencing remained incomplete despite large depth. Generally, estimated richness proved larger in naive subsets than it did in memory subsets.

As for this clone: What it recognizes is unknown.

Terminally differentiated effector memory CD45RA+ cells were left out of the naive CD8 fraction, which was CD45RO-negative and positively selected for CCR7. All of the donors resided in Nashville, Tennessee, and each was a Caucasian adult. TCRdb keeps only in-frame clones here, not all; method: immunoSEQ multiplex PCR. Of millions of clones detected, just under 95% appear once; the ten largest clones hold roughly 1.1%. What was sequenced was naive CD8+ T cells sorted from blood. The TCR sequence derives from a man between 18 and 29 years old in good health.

The CDR3 region is CASSLDSGTNHNEQFF. In DNA, the CDR3 is TGTGCCAGCAGCTTAGATTCTGGGACTAATCACAATGAGCAGTTCTTC. The rearrangement links TRBV11-2 to TRBJ2-1; 7 bases agree with TRBD2. Losses at the gene ends were 0 bases for V and 5 bases for J; bases not matched to a gene: 7. The CDR3 totals 16 residues. From germline, CDR1 is SGHAT and CDR2 FQNNGV.